Below, one TCR beta chain is given with its context. Its antigen is as yet unknown. The PCR had 60 Vbeta and 13 Jbeta primers. This table comes from immunoSEQ multiplex PCR, and its TCRdb copy is limited to in-frame clones, with some not included. The table includes 170,000 or so clones, roughly 78% detected once. In germline, CDR1 is LNHDA, CDR2 SQIVND (reference sequence). The CDR3 extends over 15 amino acids. V lost 3 bases, J lost 0 bases, and 10 bases lay in between. This sample is part of a study of cytomegalovirus exposure and HLA in healthy donors. Across the whole study: Genotyping of 400 or so donors showed that roughly 80% belonged to the Caucasian-associated ancestry cluster. Whole-study findings and limits: CMV antigen specificity of a few CMV-associated chains was confirmed in vitro. Cytomegalovirus association was listed for approximately 160 TCR beta chains.

As for the donors, each was a healthy bone marrow donor. The sequencing sample was made of PBMCs. This receptor was taken from a boy younger than 18 in good health and CMV-seronegative. The chain carries TRBV19 and TRBJ2-3; D unclear. The CDR3 DNA follows: TGTGCCAGTAGTATGGAGCGTTCTAGCACAGATACGCAGTATTTT. Amino acids: CASSMERSSTDTQYF.